The rows below give T cell receptor beta chains drawn from one sample of a study of shared clonotypes between healthy human individuals. Repertoires were generated with immunoSEQ multiplex PCR, while TCRdb's copy carries only in-frame clones and drops some. The sample lists approximately 2.3 million clones; approximately 93% were seen once. Sequenced sample: naive CD4+ T cells from PBMCs. The receptors originated from a man between 18 and 35 years old in good health. Some clones in this sample may be carry-over from other donors' samples. The CDR3 runs from the conserved cysteine through the conserved F or W. The D gene is left open where the match is weak. A row's size may be missing; if present it is once, few, many or a size class.

D	V	size	J	CDR3	DNA
.	TRBV30	once	TRBJ2-6	CAWSRTGNSGANVLTF	TGTGCCTGGAGTCGGACGGGAAACTCTGGGGCCAACGTCCTGACTTTC
TRBD1	TRBV5-8	.	TRBJ2-3	CASNRDRGSTDTQYF	TGTGCCAGCAACCGGGACAGGGGCTCAACAGATACGCAGTATTTT
.	TRBV9	.	TRBJ2-3	CASSTSAALSTDMQYF	TGTGCCAGCAGCACCTCAGCGGCACTAAGCACAGATATGCAGTATTTT
.	TRBV5-4	.	TRBJ1-2	CASSQKGRNYGYTF	TGTGCCAGCAGCCAAAAGGGACGGAACTATGGCTACACCTTC
TRBD2	TRBV6-1	.	TRBJ2-7	CASRRTVAGAYEQYF	TGTGCCAGCCGGCGGACGGTAGCGGGAGCCTACGAGCAGTACTTC
.	TRBV7-2	.	TRBJ2-1	CASSLVRRLSYNEQFF	TGTGCCAGCAGCTTAGTGCGGCGACTCTCCTACAATGAGCAGTTCTTC
.	TRBV7-2	few	TRBJ2-5	CASSQDWGETQYF	TGTGCCAGCAGCCAGGACTGGGGGGAGACCCAGTACTTC
.	TRBV29-1	.	TRBJ2-3	CSVDQGSDTQYF	TGCAGCGTTGACCAGGGATCAGATACGCAGTATTTT
.	TRBV4-2	.	TRBJ2-1	CASSPDPLLQGTLYNEQFF	TGTGCCAGCAGCCCCGACCCACTACTACAGGGTACTCTTTACAATGAGCAGTTCTTC
TRBD2	TRBV11-2	.	TRBJ2-1	CASSLATSSNEQFF	TGTGCCAGCAGTTTAGCGACTAGCAGCAATGAGCAGTTCTTC
TRBD1	TRBV5-4	.	TRBJ2-2	CASSGDRGYTGELFF	TGTGCCAGCAGCGGCGACAGGGGTTACACCGGGGAGCTGTTTTTT
TRBD1	TRBV30	.	TRBJ1-2	CAWSVSGGWDGYTF	TGTGCCTGGAGTGTATCAGGGGGCTGGGATGGCTACACCTTC
.	TRBV5-1	.	TRBJ2-1	CASSLAPSGSTFF	TGCGCCAGCAGCTTGGCCCCGTCAGGATCGACGTTCTTC
.	TRBV19	.	TRBJ1-5	CASSIQNAGANQPQHF	TGTGCCAGTAGTATCCAGAACGCAGGGGCTAATCAGCCCCAGCATTTT
TRBD1	TRBV27	.	TRBJ1-3	CASSFRGLAGGPGNTIYF	TGTGCCAGCAGTTTCAGGGGATTAGCAGGGGGCCCTGGAAACACCATATATTTT
.	TRBV7-2	once	TRBJ2-5	CASSLGQETQYF	TGTGCCAGCAGCTTGGGGCAAGAGACCCAGTACTTC
.	TRBV5-4	.	TRBJ2-7	CASSFSGLSYEQYF	TGTGCCAGCAGCTTCTCAGGCTTATCGTACGAGCAGTACTTC
.	TRBV30	few	TRBJ1-2	CAVEGGPGYTF	TGTGCCGTGGAAGGCGGTCCCGGCTACACCTTC
TRBD2	TRBV28	.	TRBJ2-2	CASSFSGAPLNTGELFF	TGTGCCAGCAGTTTTAGCGGGGCTCCGCTGAACACCGGGGAGCTGTTTTTT
.	TRBV6-6	.	TRBJ1-5	CASSIRGNSNQPQHF	TGTGCCAGCAGCATTAGGGGAAATAGCAATCAGCCCCAGCATTTT
.	TRBV5-1	.	TRBJ2-1	CASSLAPTYNEQFF	TGCGCCAGCAGCTTGGCCCCGACCTACAATGAGCAGTTCTTC
TRBD1	TRBV4-1	.	TRBJ2-1	CASSAGQGLNEQFF	TGCGCCAGCAGCGCGGGACAGGGTCTGAATGAGCAGTTCTTC
TRBD2	TRBV29-1	.	TRBJ2-7	CSVVYSGRMYEQYF	TGCAGCGTCGTTTATAGCGGGAGAATGTACGAGCAGTACTTC
TRBD2	TRBV4-1	.	TRBJ2-3	CASTGLLFSGGSTDTQYF	TGCGCCAGCACCGGACTCCTATTTAGCGGGGGGAGCACAGATACGCAGTATTTT
.	TRBV5-1	.	TRBJ2-7	CASSLGGHPTYEQYF	TGCGCCAGCAGCTTGGGGGGGCATCCGACCTACGAGCAGTACTTC
.	TRBV29-1	.	TRBJ1-1	CSVVPGGDTEAFF	TGCAGCGTTGTGCCGGGGGGCGACACTGAAGCTTTCTTT
.	TRBV28	once	TRBJ2-7	CASSHGEQVYF	TGTGCCAGCAGTCACGGGGAACAGGTATACTTC
TRBD2	TRBV30	.	TRBJ2-1	CAWSIGLAIYNEQFF	TGTGCCTGGAGTATTGGACTAGCAATCTACAATGAGCAGTTCTTC
.	TRBV11-3	.	TRBJ2-3	CASSHRGGTDTQYF	TGTGCCAGCAGCCACCGCGGGGGCACAGATACGCAGTATTTT
.	TRBV27	.	TRBJ1-1	CASSLSVNTEAFF	TGTGCCAGCAGTTTATCAGTAAACACTGAAGCTTTCTTT
.	TRBV7-2	.	TRBJ2-3	CASSFQWGAGDTQYF	TGTGCCAGCAGCTTCCAGTGGGGGGCTGGAGATACGCAGTATTTT
TRBD1	TRBV4-3	.	TRBJ1-3	CASSQDPQGGLGNTIYF	TGCGCCAGCAGCCAAGATCCCCAGGGGGGGCTAGGAAACACCATATATTTT
.	TRBV29-1	once	TRBJ2-5	CSVGQDQETQYF	TGCAGCGTTGGACAAGACCAAGAGACCCAGTACTTC
TRBD2	TRBV9	.	TRBJ2-3	CASSTLGGSTDTQYF	TGTGCCAGCAGCACCTTGGGGGGGAGCACAGATACGCAGTATTTT
.	TRBV5-1	.	TRBJ1-3	CASRPEGSGNTIYF	TGCGCCAGCAGACCGGAGGGGTCTGGAAACACCATATATTTT
TRBD1	TRBV5-3	.	TRBJ2-5	CARSYAGTGEETQYF	TGTGCCAGAAGCTATGCCGGGACAGGGGAAGAGACCCAGTACTTC
.	TRBV18	.	TRBJ1-1	CASSRQDIEAFF	TGTGCCAGCTCACGCCAGGATATTGAAGCTTTCTTT
TRBD1	TRBV28	.	TRBJ2-2	CASSLWQGARSGELFF	TGTGCCAGCAGTTTATGGCAGGGGGCGCGGTCCGGGGAGCTGTTTTTT
TRBD2	TRBV4-2	.	TRBJ2-7	CASSQWASGRAVQYF	TGTGCCAGCAGCCAATGGGCTAGCGGGAGGGCCGTGCAGTACTTC
.	TRBV28	.	TRBJ1-2	CASSLWGGQLGGYTF	TGTGCCAGCAGTTTGTGGGGTGGGCAATTGGGTGGCTACACCTTC
.	TRBV30	.	TRBJ1-2	CAWSVGTGFFGYTF	TGTGCCTGGAGTGTCGGGACGGGCTTCTTTGGCTACACCTTC
.	TRBV28	.	TRBJ2-7	CASSPGPYEQYF	TGTGCCAGCAGCCCTGGGCCCTACGAGCAGTACTTC
TRBD2	TRBV11-2	.	TRBJ2-1	CASSPPGSGTTHEQFF	TGTGCCAGCAGCCCCCCGGGTAGCGGGACGACCCATGAGCAGTTCTTC
TRBD2	TRBV2	.	TRBJ2-7	CASTGRAIPYEQYF	TGTGCCAGCACAGGGAGGGCCATCCCCTACGAGCAGTACTTC
TRBD2	TRBV5-4	.	TRBJ2-1	CASSYTSGLNNEQFF	TGTGCCAGCAGTTACACTAGCGGGCTGAACAATGAGCAGTTCTTC